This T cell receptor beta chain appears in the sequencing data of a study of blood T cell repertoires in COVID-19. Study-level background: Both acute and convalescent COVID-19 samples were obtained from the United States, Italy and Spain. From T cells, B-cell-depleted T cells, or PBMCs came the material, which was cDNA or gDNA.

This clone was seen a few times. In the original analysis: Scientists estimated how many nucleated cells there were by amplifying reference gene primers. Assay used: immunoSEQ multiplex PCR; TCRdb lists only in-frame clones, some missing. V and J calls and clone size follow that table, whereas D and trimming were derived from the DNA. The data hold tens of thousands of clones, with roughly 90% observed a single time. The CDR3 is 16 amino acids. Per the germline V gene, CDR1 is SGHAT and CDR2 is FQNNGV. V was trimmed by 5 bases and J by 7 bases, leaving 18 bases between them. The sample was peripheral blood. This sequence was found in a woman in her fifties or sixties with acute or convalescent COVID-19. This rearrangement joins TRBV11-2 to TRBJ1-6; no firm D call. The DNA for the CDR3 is TGTGCCAGCAGCCTCGGGTTGGATCGGGGAAATTCACCCCTCCACTTT. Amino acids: CASSLGLDRGNSPLHF.